Each of the 13 T cell receptor beta chains below was sequenced from the same sample in a study of blood T cell repertoires in COVID-19. Measured with immunoSEQ multiplex PCR; TCRdb has only the in-frame clones, and not every one. The sample contains 400,000 or so clones, more than 70% of which appear only once. The sample consisted of PBMCs or T cells enriched from blood (not recorded which). These receptors were obtained from a man aged 40-49 years in a cohort exposed to, infected with or recovered from COVID-19 (not recorded which).

The CDR3 spells CASSLVGGAGNTIYF. For the CDR3, the DNA is TGTGCCAGCAGCTTAGTTGGGGGGGCTGGAAACACCATATATTTT. The genes are TRBV28 and TRBJ1-3; perhaps TRBD1 as D (5 bases). Trimming took off 6 bases at V and 2 bases at J, with 14 bases between the two ends. Per germline, CDR1 MDHEN and CDR2 SYDVKM. The CDR3 length is 15 residues.

The chain employs TRBV6-5 and TRBJ1-1; 7 bases are shared with TRBD1. CDR1 and CDR2 (germline): MNHEY, SVGAGI. The CDR3 sequence is 15 residues long. V dropped 6 bases and J dropped 0; count of bases not matched to a gene: 7. The CDR3 protein is CASSRQGVLNTEAFF. For the CDR3, the DNA is TGTGCCAGCAGCCGTCAGGGGGTCCTGAACACTGAAGCTTTCTTT.

This clone was seen just once. The chain recombines TRBV3-1 (or the pseudogene TRBV3-2) with TRBJ2-3; D might be TRBD1 (5 bases). V was cut by 4 bases and J by 3 bases, with 14 bases left in between. CDR1 and CDR2 (germline): LGHDT, YNNKEL (reference sequence). This CDR3 has 15 residues. The CDR3 sequence: CASSLQGRSTDTQYF. The DNA of the CDR3 is TGTGCCAGCAGCCTTCAGGGTAGGTCGACAGATACGCAGTATTTT.

J is TRBJ2-1 and V is TRBV19; 8 nucleotides align to TRBD2. Germline CDR1 LNHDA, CDR2 SQIVND (reference sequence). Losses at the gene ends were 8 bases for V and 7 bases for J; bases not matched to a gene: 16. This CDR3 contains 16 residues. The CDR3 nucleotides are TGTGCCAGTCTTAGCGGGACGAATAATATCGGGAATGAGCAGTTCTTC. Translation: CASLSGTNNIGNEQFF.

The chain joins TRBV25-1 to TRBJ2-3; 9 nucleotides match TRBD2. Germline assignment: CDR1 MGHDK and CDR2 SYGVNS. With V trimmed by 2 bases and J by 6 bases, 9 bases remained unmatched. The CDR3 contains 16 residues. In DNA form, the CDR3 reads TGTGCCAGCAGTGAAATAAGGTTAGCGGGAGTGGATACGCAGTATTTT. Its translation is CASSEIRLAGVDTQYF.

This clone appeared once. The chain couples TRBV28 to TRBJ1-4; 7 bases fit TRBD1. Germline values: CDR1 MDHEN, CDR2 SYDVKM. The CDR3 has 16 residues. Losses at the gene ends were 3 bases for V and 7 bases for J; bases not matched to a gene: 11. CDR3 residues: CASSFQMTGLFEKLFF. Written as DNA, the CDR3 is TGTGCCAGCAGTTTTCAAATGACAGGGTTATTTGAAAAACTGTTTTTT.

This chain joins TRBV30 and TRBJ1-2; 8 bases are a match to TRBD1. The CDR3 is made up of 13 amino acids. V lost 6 bases, J lost 0 bases, and 3 bases stayed unmatched. The V gene's germline CDR1 is GTSNPN and CDR2 SVGIG (reference sequence). This CDR3 reads CACSTGANYGYTF. The CDR3 DNA is TGTGCCTGTTCGACAGGGGCTAACTATGGCTACACCTTC.

This clone was counted a single time. The chain links TRBV25-1 to TRBJ2-7; 8 nucleotides match TRBD1. CDR1 and CDR2 from the germline V gene are MGHDK and SYGVNS. V was pared by 4 bases and J by 1 base, with 3 bases of the junction left unmatched. The CDR3 covers 14 residues. CDR3: CASSARTGSYEQYF. For the CDR3, the DNA is TGTGCCAGCAGTGCGCGGACAGGGTCCTACGAGCAGTACTTC.

This chain connects TRBV4-1 to TRBJ1-3; 7 positions match TRBD1. With 2 bases clipped from V and 4 bases from J, the junction kept 8 bases outside the gene matches. Germline-derived CDR1 and CDR2 are MGHRA and YSYEKL. CDR3 length equals 16 residues. Here the CDR3 DNA reads TGCGCCAGCAGCCAAAAAGCACAGGGGTACGGAAACACCATATATTTT. Its protein is CASSQKAQGYGNTIYF.

The rearrangement joins TRBV5-1 to TRBJ1-1; possibly TRBD1 for D (6 bases). This CDR3 region has 14 residues. The V gene's germline CDR1 is SGHRS and CDR2 YFSETQ. Trimming left V 7 bases short and J 7 bases short, with 20 bases between. The CDR3 DNA reads as TGCGCCAGCCAATACATTACCGGGACAAATGAAGCTTTCTTT. This translates into CASQYITGTNEAFF.

The gene calls are TRBV5-1 and TRBJ1-6; D unresolved. This CDR3 comprises 16 residues. V was trimmed by 0 bases and J by 6 bases, leaving 13 bases between them. Germline CDR1 is SGHRS and CDR2 is YFSETQ. CDR3 protein: CASSLGSGPLNSPLHF. The CDR3 DNA follows: TGCGCCAGCAGCTTGGGGTCAGGCCCCCTTAATTCACCCCTCCACTTT.

V usage is TRBV28 and J usage is TRBJ1-6; 7 bases match TRBD1. With 7 bases clipped from V and 0 bases from J, the junction kept 6 bases outside the gene matches. Germline CDR1 is MDHEN and CDR2 is SYDVKM. The CDR3 loop spans 16 amino acids. DNA for the CDR3: TGTGCCAGCACCGGGACAGCGAGCTCCTATAATTCACCCCTCCACTTT. Protein sequence: CASTGTASSYNSPLHF.

The rearrangement joins TRBV3-1 (or the pseudogene TRBV3-2) to TRBJ2-2; the D gene is possibly TRBD2 (6 bases). V shed 4 bases and J shed 0 bases, with 15 bases lying between them. Germline loops: CDR1 LGHDT, CDR2 YNNKEL (reference sequence). This CDR3 has 17 amino acids. The CDR3 DNA is TGTGCCAGCAGCCGCCTCGAGGCGGGACCGAACACCGGGGAGCTGTTTTTT. Protein: CASSRLEAGPNTGELFF.